The 28 T cell receptor beta chains given below trace back to one sample, sequenced in a study of CD8 T cells in Susac syndrome. An amount of RNA that ranged from roughly 0.5 to 1 ug was reverse transcribed with random hexamers. Using its own MiXCR run on the immunoSEQ multiplex PCR reads, TCRdb lists one record per CDR3 protein. Of roughly 190,000 distinct CDR3 sequences in the sample, around nine tenths are singletons; the top ten hold approximately 0.09%. Sequenced input: CD4+ T cells from PBMCs. These receptors were obtained from a human donor with Susac syndrome.

The rearrangement joins TRBV10-3 to TRBJ2-1; tentative D call: TRBD1 (6 bases). Germline values: CDR1 ENHRY, CDR2 SYGVKD. V lost 4 bases, J lost 10 bases, and 8 bases lay in between. CDR3 length equals 11 residues. The CDR3 protein is CAISVGQEQFF. DNA of the CDR3: TGTGCCATCAGTGTTGGACAGGAGCAGTTCTTC.

The gene calls are TRBV29-1 and TRBJ1-1; perhaps TRBD1 as D (5 bases). The germline V gene has CDR1 SQVTM and CDR2 ANQGSEA. CDR3 length: 12 amino acids. The germline V and J ends were trimmed by 6 bases and 4 bases, with 12 bases remaining between them. The DNA of the CDR3 is TGCAGCGTCGCCCAGGGCAGCACTGAAGCTTTCTTT. The encoded protein is CSVAQGSTEAFF.

The V and J genes are TRBV3-1 and TRBJ2-1, with D unresolved. CDR3 length: 12 residues. V was pared by 11 bases and J by 8 bases, with 16 bases between. The germline V gene encodes CDR1 LGHDT and CDR2 YNNKEL (reference sequence). The DNA of the CDR3 is TGTGCCTACGCCCCCAGGTTCGATGAGCAGTTCTTC. Residues: CAYAPRFDEQFF.

J is TRBJ1-2 and V is TRBV2; maybe TRBD1 (6 bases). The CDR3 totals 15 residues. The V end was cut by 3 bases, the J end by 4 bases, with 15 bases between. Looked up from germline, CDR1 is SNHLY and CDR2 is FYNNEI. The CDR3 here is CASSEPGTPVYGYTF. The CDR3 region has the DNA TGTGCCAGCAGTGAGCCCGGGACACCCGTCTATGGCTACACCTTC.

CDR3 coding DNA: TGTGCCAGCAGTTACTCGGAGTTGCGGAATGAGCAGTTCTTC. This encodes CASSYSELRNEQFF. V usage is TRBV6-5 and J usage is TRBJ2-1; D remains ambiguous. There are 14 residues in the CDR3. Germline V gene data show CDR1 as MNHEY and CDR2 as SVGAGI. Trimming cost V 0 bases and J 7 bases, with 10 bases left between them.

The chain employs TRBV19 and TRBJ2-1, with 8 bases fitting TRBD1. Germline lookup yields CDR1 LNHDA and CDR2 SQIVND (reference sequence). The CDR3 has 11 amino acids. Trimming removed 7 bases from V and 9 bases from J; junction bases left unmatched: 2. The CDR3 coding sequence is TGTGCCAGTACAGGGGGCCTTGAGCAGTTCTTC. Translation gives CASTGGLEQFF.

V is TRBV30 and J is TRBJ2-5; D is possibly TRBD1 (6 bases). The CDR3 is 13 amino acids. V was clipped by 0 bases and J by 6 bases, with 11 bases between them. Looked up from germline, CDR1 is GTSNPN and CDR2 is SVGIG (reference sequence). CDR3 coding DNA: TGTGCCTGGAGTGTGGGTAGGGGGAAGACCCAGTACTTC. Its translation: CAWSVGRGKTQYF. Based on the CDR3 plus reference TRBV30 and TRBJ2-5, the full variable domain is SQTIHQWPATLVQPVGSPLSLECTVEGTSNPNLYWYRQAAGRGLQLLFYSVGIGQISSEVPQNLSASRPQDRQFILSSKKLLLSDSGFYLCAWSVGRGKTQYFGPGTRLLVL.

The gene calls are TRBV7-9 and TRBJ1-6; D not certain. V lost 5 bases and J 10 bases, leaving 12 bases between the germline ends. The CDR3 runs 13 residues. Germline V gene data show CDR1 as SEHNR and CDR2 as FQNEAQ (reference sequence). The chain's CDR3 is CASSVDGLSPLHF. Written as DNA, the CDR3 is TGTGCCAGCAGCGTGGACGGGTTGTCACCCCTCCACTTT.

The gene calls are TRBV3-1 and TRBJ2-1; 9 nucleotides line up with TRBD1. The CDR3 has 16 residues. The germline V gene encodes CDR1 LGHDT and CDR2 YNNKEL (reference sequence). With 0 bases clipped from V and 7 bases from J, the junction kept 7 bases outside the gene matches. The CDR3: CASSQDLGTGKNEQFF. CDR3 bases: TGTGCCAGCAGCCAAGATCTCGGGACAGGGAAAAATGAGCAGTTCTTC.

V is TRBV28 and J is TRBJ2-1; 9 nucleotides match TRBD2. The CDR3 extends over 17 amino acids. Germline V gene data show CDR1 as MDHEN and CDR2 as SYDVKM. The junction had 12 bases not matched to a gene; V was cut back by 4 bases and J by 5 bases. DNA of the CDR3: TGTGCCAGCAGTTGGTTTCGGAGGCGGGAGGGCCACAATGAGCAGTTCTTC. Translating gives CASSWFRRREGHNEQFF.

This chain joins TRBV7-9 and TRBJ2-6, with D unclear. Per the germline V gene, CDR1 is SEHNR and CDR2 is FQNEAQ (reference sequence). V gave up 0 bases and J gave up 1 base, with 10 bases separating them. The CDR3 covers 17 residues. The CDR3 loop is CASSLASLRSGANVLTF. In nucleotides, the CDR3 is TGTGCCAGCAGCTTAGCGTCTCTGAGGTCTGGGGCCAACGTCCTGACTTTC.

The genes are TRBV20-1 and TRBJ2-7; D may correspond to TRBD1 or TRBD2 (5 bases each). V gave up 6 bases and J gave up 3 bases, with 15 bases separating them. The CDR3 runs 13 residues. The germline V gene has CDR1 DFQATT and CDR2 SNEGSKA (reference sequence). CDR3 nucleotide sequence: TGCAGTGCGCCGAATCCTGGGGGCTACGAGCAGTACTTC. This sequence encodes CSAPNPGGYEQYF.

This rearrangement joins TRBV10-3 to TRBJ2-1; no clear D. Trimming removed 11 bases from V and 9 bases from J, with 17 bases in between. The CDR3 is made up of 12 amino acids. In germline, CDR1 is ENHRY, CDR2 SYGVKD. The CDR3 loop is CALSLGGTEQFF. The CDR3, as DNA: TGTGCCCTGTCCTTGGGTGGTACTGAGCAGTTCTTC.

This chain uses TRBV10-2 with TRBJ2-3; 13 positions agree with TRBD2. Trimming cost V 6 bases and J 1 base; bases outside gene matches: 4. CDR1 and CDR2 from the germline V gene are WSHSY and SAAADI. The CDR3 totals 16 residues. The CDR3 DNA reads TGCGCCAGCAGACGGACTAGCGGGGGAGGCACAGATACGCAGTATTTT. It yields the protein CASRRTSGGGTDTQYF.

This clonotype was observed a handful of times. The CDR3: CASSYSSPGHTEAFF. CDR3 nucleotides: TGTGCCAGCAGTTACTCGAGTCCCGGACACACTGAAGCTTTCTTT. The V and J genes are TRBV6-5 and TRBJ1-1; D unclear. V gave up 0 bases and J gave up 3 bases, with 11 bases separating them. The germline CDR1 and CDR2 sequences are MNHEY and SVGAGI. The CDR3 sequence is 15 residues long.

The V gene is TRBV19, the J gene TRBJ1-1; 8 bases agree with TRBD1. This CDR3 region has 14 residues. CDR1 and CDR2 (germline): LNHDA, SQIVND (reference sequence). Trimming took 5 bases from V and 4 from J; bases not matched to a gene: 6. The CDR3 region is CASSVRTGGTEAFF. In DNA form, the CDR3 reads TGTGCCAGTAGTGTTCGAACAGGGGGCACTGAAGCTTTCTTT. Full variable domain (outside the CDR3, taken from reference TRBV19 and TRBJ1-1): DGGITQSPKYLFRKEGQNVTLSCEQNLNHDAMYWYRQDPGQGLRLIYYSQIVNDFQKGDIAEGYSVSREKKESFPLTVTSAQKNPTAFYLCASSVRTGGTEAFFGQGTRLTVV.

The DNA for the CDR3 is TGTGCCAGCGAAAGACAGGGGAACACTGAAGCTTTCTTT. Protein: CASERQGNTEAFF. The chain employs TRBV6-2 or TRBV6-3 and TRBJ1-1, with TRBD1 matching 7 bases. The trim removed 8 bases at V and 1 base at J, leaving 4 bases unmatched. CDR1 and CDR2 from the germline V gene are MNHEY and SVGEGT. The CDR3 sequence is 13 residues long.

CDR3 protein: CAISETGGGEKLFF. For the CDR3, the DNA is TGTGCCATCAGTGAGACAGGGGGCGGAGAAAAACTGTTTTTT. The chain is built from TRBV10-3 and TRBJ1-4, with 9 bases identical to TRBD1. V trimming: 2 bases; J trimming: 8 bases; junction bases outside the gene matches: 3. The CDR3 is 14 amino acids. Germline V gene lookup returns CDR1 ENHRY and CDR2 SYGVKD.

CDR3 amino acids: CASSPRAAHYGYTF. The CDR3, as DNA: TGTGCCAGCAGCCCCCGCGCAGCACACTATGGCTACACCTTC. The V gene is TRBV7-9, the J gene TRBJ1-2; the D is unclear. Germline V CDR1 and CDR2: SEHNR, FQNEAQ (reference sequence). V was trimmed by 5 bases and J by 3 bases, leaving 13 bases between them. The CDR3 is made up of 14 amino acids.

This chain joins TRBV7-8 and TRBJ1-1, with 7 nucleotides matching TRBD1. Germline trimming cut 3 bases from V and 5 bases from J; bases unmatched to any gene: 9. The germline CDR1 and CDR2 sequences are SGHVS and FQNEAQ. The CDR3 spans 15 residues. CDR3 residues: CASSFRQGLATEAFF. For the CDR3, the DNA is TGTGCCAGCAGCTTTAGACAGGGTTTGGCGACTGAAGCTTTCTTT.

This chain links TRBV27 with TRBJ2-7; 7 bases agree with TRBD2. This CDR3 comprises 16 residues. Trimming removed 5 bases from V and 2 bases from J; junction bases left unmatched: 12. Germline CDR1 and CDR2: MNHEY and SMNVEV (reference sequence). DNA for the CDR3: TGTGCCAGCAGTACTCTAGCGGAGCCTAATCCCTACGAGCAGTACTTC. This codes for CASSTLAEPNPYEQYF.

This clonotype occurred a few times. The rearrangement links TRBV11-2 to TRBJ2-7, with 7 bases lining up with TRBD1. There are 14 residues in the CDR3. Germline V gene sequence: CDR1 SGHAT, CDR2 FQNNGV. The junction had 8 bases not matched to a gene; V was cut back by 7 bases and J by 2 bases. This CDR3 reads CASNRRQGAYEQYF. The CDR3 bases are TGTGCCAGCAACCGAAGACAGGGTGCCTACGAGCAGTACTTC.

The rearrangement uses TRBV7-9 and TRBJ1-2; a weak D match, TRBD1 (6 bases). CDR3 length equals 15 residues. V dropped 1 base and J dropped 3 bases, with 12 bases sitting between them. Per the germline V gene, CDR1 is SEHNR and CDR2 is FQNEAQ (reference sequence). The CDR3 here is CASSLGTGADYGYTF. CDR3 coding DNA: TGTGCCAGCAGCTTAGGAACGGGGGCGGACTATGGCTACACCTTC.

This clonotype was counted a few times. The chain recombines TRBV11-2 with TRBJ2-5; no clear D. Between the trimmed V and J ends, which lost 6 bases and 2 bases, there was a span of 10 bases. CDR3 length: 13 amino acids. In germline, CDR1 is SGHAT, CDR2 FQNNGV. CDR3 DNA: TGTGCCAGCAGGACTGGCGTTCAAGAGACCCAGTACTTC. Residues: CASRTGVQETQYF.

The chain links TRBV3-1 to TRBJ1-1; 8 bases line up with TRBD1. CDR3 length: 14 residues. V lost 3 bases, J lost 6 bases, and 6 bases stayed unmatched. Germline V lookup: CDR1 LGHDT, CDR2 YNNKEL (reference sequence). This CDR3 is CASSHGQGLSEAFF. The CDR3 DNA sequence: TGTGCCAGCAGCCACGGACAGGGCCTGTCTGAAGCTTTCTTT.

The chain is built from TRBV5-6 and TRBJ1-1, with 8 bases aligning to TRBD1. The ends lost 0 bases at V and 4 bases at J; junction bases unmatched: 11. The CDR3 loop spans 17 amino acids. Germline lookup yields CDR1 SGHDT and CDR2 YYEEEE. CDR3 DNA sequence: TGTGCCAGCAGCTTGGCAGGGGGCGGTTCGTTGGGCACTGAAGCTTTCTTT. The encoded protein is CASSLAGGGSLGTEAFF.

The chain joins TRBV20-1 to TRBJ2-1; 8 nucleotides line up with TRBD1. V shed 4 bases and J 7 bases; nucleotides not matched to a gene: 9. Germline CDR1 and CDR2: DFQATT and SNEGSKA (reference sequence). The CDR3 length is 14 residues. Here the CDR3 reads CSATIRDRWNEQFF. The CDR3 DNA reads TGCAGTGCTACTATCCGGGACAGGTGGAATGAGCAGTTCTTC.

In DNA, the CDR3 is TGCGCCAGCACCCTCCGGGGCGGGGGCACTGAAGCTTTCTTT. This gives the protein CASTLRGGGTEAFF. J is TRBJ1-1 and V is TRBV4-1; D may be TRBD1 (5 bases). Germline CDR1 MGHRA, CDR2 YSYEKL. Trimming cost V 7 bases and J 4 bases, with 16 bases left between them. This CDR3 region has 14 residues.